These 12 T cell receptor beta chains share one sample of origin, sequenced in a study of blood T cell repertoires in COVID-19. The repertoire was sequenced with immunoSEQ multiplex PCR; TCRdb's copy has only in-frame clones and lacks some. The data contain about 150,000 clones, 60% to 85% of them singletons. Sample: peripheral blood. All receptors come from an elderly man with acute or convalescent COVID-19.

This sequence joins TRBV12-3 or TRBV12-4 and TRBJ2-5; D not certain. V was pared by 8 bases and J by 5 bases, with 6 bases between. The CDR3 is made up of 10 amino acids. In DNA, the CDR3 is TGTGCCAGCGGAGTGGAGACCCAGTACTTC. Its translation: CASGVETQYF.

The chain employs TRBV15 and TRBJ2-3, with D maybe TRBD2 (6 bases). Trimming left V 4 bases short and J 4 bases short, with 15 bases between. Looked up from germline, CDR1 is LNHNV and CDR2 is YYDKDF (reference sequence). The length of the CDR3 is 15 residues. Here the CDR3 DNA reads TGTGCCACCAGCAAAGAGCGGGCGGGGTCAGATACGCAGTATTTT. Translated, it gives CATSKERAGSDTQYF.

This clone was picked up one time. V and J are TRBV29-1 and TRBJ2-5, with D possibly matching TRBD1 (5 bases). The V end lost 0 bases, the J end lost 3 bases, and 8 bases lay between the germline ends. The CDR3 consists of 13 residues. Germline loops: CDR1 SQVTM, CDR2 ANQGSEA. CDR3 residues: CSVEDQGEETQYF. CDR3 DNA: TGCAGCGTTGAAGATCAAGGGGAAGAGACCCAGTACTTC.

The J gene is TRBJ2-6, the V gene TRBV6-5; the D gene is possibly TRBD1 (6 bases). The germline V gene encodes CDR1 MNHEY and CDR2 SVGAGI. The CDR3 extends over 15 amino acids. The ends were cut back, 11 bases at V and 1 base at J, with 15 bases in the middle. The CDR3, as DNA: TGTGCCGGGGAGACAGGCACGTCTGGGGCCAACGTCCTGACTTTC. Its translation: CAGETGTSGANVLTF.

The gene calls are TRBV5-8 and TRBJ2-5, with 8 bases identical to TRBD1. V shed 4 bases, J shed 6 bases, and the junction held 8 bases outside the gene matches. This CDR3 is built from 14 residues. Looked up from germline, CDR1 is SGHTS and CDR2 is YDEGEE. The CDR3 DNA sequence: TGTGCCAGCAGCCACGGACAGGGCGCGCAGACCCAGTACTTC. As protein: CASSHGQGAQTQYF.

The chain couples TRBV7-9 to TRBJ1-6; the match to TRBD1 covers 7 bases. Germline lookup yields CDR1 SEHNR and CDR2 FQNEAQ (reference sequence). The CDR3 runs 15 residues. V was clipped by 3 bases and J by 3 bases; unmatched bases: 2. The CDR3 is CASSFAGGYNSPLHF. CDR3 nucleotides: TGTGCCAGCAGCTTTGCAGGGGGCTATAATTCACCCCTCCACTTT.

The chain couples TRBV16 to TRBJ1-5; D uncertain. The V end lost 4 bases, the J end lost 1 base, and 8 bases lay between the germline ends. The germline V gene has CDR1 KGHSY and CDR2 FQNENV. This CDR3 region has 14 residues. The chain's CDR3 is CASSPTGSNQPQHF. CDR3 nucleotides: TGTGCCAGCAGCCCAACGGGGAGCAATCAGCCCCAGCATTTT.

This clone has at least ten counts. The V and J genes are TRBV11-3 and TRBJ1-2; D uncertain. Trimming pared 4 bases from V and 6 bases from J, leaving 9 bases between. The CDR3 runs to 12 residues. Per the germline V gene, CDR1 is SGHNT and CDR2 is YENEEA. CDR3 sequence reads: CASSSVRDGYTF. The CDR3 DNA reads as TGTGCCAGCAGCTCGGTACGTGATGGCTACACCTTC. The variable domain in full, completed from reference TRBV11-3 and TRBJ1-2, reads EAGVVQSPRYKIIEKKQPVAFWCNPISGHNTLYWYLQNLGQGPELLIRYENEEAVDDSQLPKDRFSAERLKGVDSTLKIQPAELGDSAVYLCASSSVRDGYTFGSGTRLTVV.

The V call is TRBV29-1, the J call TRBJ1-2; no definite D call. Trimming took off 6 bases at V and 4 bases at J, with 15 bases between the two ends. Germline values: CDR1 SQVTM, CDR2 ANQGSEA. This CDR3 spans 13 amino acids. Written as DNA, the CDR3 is TGCAGCGTCCGTAGTAGATCTATCTATGGCTACACCTTC. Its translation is CSVRSRSIYGYTF.

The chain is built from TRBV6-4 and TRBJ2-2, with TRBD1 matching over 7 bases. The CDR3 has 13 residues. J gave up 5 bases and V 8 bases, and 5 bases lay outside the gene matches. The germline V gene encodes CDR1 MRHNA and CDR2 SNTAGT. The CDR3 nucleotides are TGTGCCAGCCACCCGACAGGGACCGGGGAGCTGTTTTTT. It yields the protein CASHPTGTGELFF.

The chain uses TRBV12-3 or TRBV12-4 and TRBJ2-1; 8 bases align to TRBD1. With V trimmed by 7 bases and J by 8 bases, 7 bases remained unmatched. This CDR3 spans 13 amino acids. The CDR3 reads CASTGQGRDEQFF. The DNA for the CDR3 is TGTGCCAGCACAGGACAGGGAAGGGATGAGCAGTTCTTC.

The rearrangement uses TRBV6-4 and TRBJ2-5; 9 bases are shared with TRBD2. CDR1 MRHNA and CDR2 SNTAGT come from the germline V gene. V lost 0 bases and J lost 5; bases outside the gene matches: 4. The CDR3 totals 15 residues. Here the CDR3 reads CASSDSAGGPETQYF. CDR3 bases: TGTGCCAGCAGTGACTCGGCGGGGGGGCCGGAGACCCAGTACTTC.